This is a list of T cell receptor beta chains from one sample in a study of T-cell memory formation after mild COVID-19. TCRdb ran MiXCR on the 5' RACE reads and lists one entry per CDR3 protein. The table shows 120,000 to 150,000 distinct CDR3 sequences, with 19% occurring only once. The material sequenced was PBMCs or a T cell subset sorted from them (not recorded which). These receptors all come from an adult woman who had mild COVID-19 (a few samples of this study predate the infection). Cell type and time point are not known. CDR3s include the opening cysteine and the closing phenylalanine or tryptophan. A D gene is named only where the DNA matches it firmly. Where a row states a size, it is once, few, many or the class of an expanded clone; other rows omit it.

size: NA
V: TRBV7-2
J: TRBJ1-1
D: NA
DNA: TGTGCCAGCAGCTTGTACGGGACTGAAGCTTTCTTT
CDR3: CASSLYGTEAFF

size: many
V: TRBV11-3
J: TRBJ2-5
D: NA
DNA: TGTGCCAGCAGCTTGACAGTCCAAGAGACCCAGTACTTC
CDR3: CASSLTVQETQYF

size: few
V: TRBV5-5
J: TRBJ2-2
D: NA
DNA: TGTGCCAGCAGCTTCTGGGAAACCGGGGAGCTGTTTTTT
CDR3: CASSFWETGELFF

size: few
V: TRBV12-3/TRBV12-4
J: TRBJ2-3
D: TRBD1
DNA: TGTGCCAGCAGACGAGGACAGGGGGCCCCGAGGTACTTTTTAAGCACAGATACGCAGTATTTT
CDR3: CASRRGQGAPRYFLSTDTQYF

size: NA
V: TRBV20-1
J: TRBJ1-2
D: NA
DNA: TGCAGTGCTAGCCGGGACCCGATTGTCTACACCTTC
CDR3: CSASRDPIVYTF

size: few
V: TRBV7-9
J: TRBJ2-1
D: NA
DNA: TGTGCCAGCAGCCCTCAGGGGTCTGGAGAGCAGTTCTTC
CDR3: CASSPQGSGEQFF

size: few
V: TRBV5-1
J: TRBJ2-4
D: NA
DNA: TGCGCCAGCAGCTCCCCAGAGACAGAAAAAAACATTCAGTACTTC
CDR3: CASSSPETEKNIQYF

size: NA
V: TRBV18
J: TRBJ2-5
D: NA
DNA: TGTGCCAGCTCAACGACAGCACAAGAGACCCAGTACTTC
CDR3: CASSTTAQETQYF

size: NA
V: TRBV25-1
J: TRBJ2-3
D: NA
DNA: TGTGCCAGCAGTGAATATGTGGGGAATACGCAGTATTTT
CDR3: CASSEYVGNTQYF

size: few
V: TRBV2
J: TRBJ1-5
D: NA
DNA: TGTGCCAGCAGTGATATAGGGGGACAGCCCCAGCATTTT
CDR3: CASSDIGGQPQHF